The 6 T cell receptor beta chains given below trace back to one sample, sequenced in a study of T-cell reconstitution after alpha-beta-depleted transplantation in children. During its preparation, the TCRbeta library received unique molecular identifiers. Using its own MiXCR run on the PCR reads, TCRdb lists one record per CDR3 protein. The sample comprises fewer than 550,000 distinct CDR3 sequences, about an eighth of which are singletons, and about 14% rests with the top ten. The sample was PBMCs, mostly from graft donor cells, taken 180 days after TCRalphabeta/CD19-depleted stem cell transplant. These receptors all come from a female patient aged 2-10 years who had a stem cell transplant for aplastic anemia, so the T cells may come from the graft donor.

This clonotype showed up many times. The genes are TRBV7-2 and TRBJ2-3; the D gene could be TRBD1 or TRBD2 (5 bases each). Trimming pared 5 bases from V and 6 bases from J, leaving 12 bases between. The CDR3 consists of 13 residues. From germline, CDR1 is SGHTA and CDR2 FQGNSA. CDR3 residues: CASSPGPWDTQYF. The CDR3 DNA reads as TGTGCCAGCAGCCCGGGGCCGTGGGATACGCAGTATTTT.

This clonotype was recorded at least ten times. This chain uses TRBV28 with TRBJ1-2; TRBD1 aligns across 9 bases. CDR3 length: 18 amino acids. CDR1 MDHEN and CDR2 SYDVKM come from the germline V gene. Trimming removed 7 bases from V and 1 base from J; junction bases left unmatched: 16. DNA of the CDR3: TGTGCCAGCATCGAAATCCCGGGACAGGGAGGAGGTAACTATGGCTACACCTTC. This encodes CASIEIPGQGGGNYGYTF.

This clonotype was observed a few times. This rearrangement joins TRBV5-1 to TRBJ2-3; perhaps TRBD2 as D (5 bases). This CDR3 spans 14 amino acids. Germline V gene sequence: CDR1 SGHRS, CDR2 YFSETQ. The germline V and J ends were trimmed by 2 bases and 3 bases, with 10 bases remaining between them. CDR3 region: CASSFLPGTDTQYF. Written as DNA, the CDR3 is TGCGCCAGCAGCTTTCTTCCGGGGACAGATACGCAGTATTTT. The full variable domain, with the rest looked up from reference TRBV5-1 and TRBJ2-3, is KAGVTQTPRYLIKTRGQQVTLSCSPISGHRSVSWYQQTPGQGLQFLFEYFSETQRNKGNFPGRFSGRQFSNSRSEMNVSTLELGDSALYLCASSFLPGTDTQYFGPGTRLTVL.

This clonotype appeared a few times. The V gene is TRBV28, the J gene TRBJ2-1; D gene unclear. In germline, CDR1 is MDHEN, CDR2 SYDVKM. Trimming left V 3 bases short and J 10 bases short, with 16 bases between. CDR3 size: 14 residues. CDR3 DNA sequence: TGTGCCAGCAGTTTCACGGTCGCTTACATGGAGCAGTTCTTC. As protein: CASSFTVAYMEQFF.

This clonotype has only a few counts. V usage is TRBV2 and J usage is TRBJ2-3; the D is unclear. The CDR3 is 15 amino acids. V was cut by 1 base and J by 2 bases, with 10 bases left in between. Germline CDR1 and CDR2: SNHLY and FYNNEI. Here the CDR3 reads CASSEEGPPTDTQYF. CDR3 bases: TGTGCCAGCAGTGAAGAGGGTCCTCCCACAGATACGCAGTATTTT. Complete variable domain (other parts from reference TRBV2 and TRBJ2-3): EPEVTQTPSHQVTQMGQEVILRCVPISNHLYFYWYRQILGQKVEFLVSFYNNEISEKSEIFDDQFSVERPDGSNFTLKIRSTKLEDSAMYFCASSEEGPPTDTQYFGPGTRLTVL.

The chain recombines TRBV4-3 with TRBJ1-3; TRBD1 is a possible D gene (5 bases). Germline V gives CDR1 LGHNA, CDR2 YSLEER. Trimming cost V 1 base and J 2 bases, with 12 bases left between them. CDR3 length: 16 residues. The CDR3 sequence: CASSQGRVVAGNTIYF. CDR3 coding DNA: TGCGCCAGCAGCCAAGGCAGGGTGGTAGCTGGAAACACCATATATTTT.